This is a list of T cell receptor beta chains from one sample in a study of blood T cell repertoires in COVID-19. TCRdb's table, derived via immunoSEQ multiplex PCR, lists solely in-frame clones and lacks some. The data contain roughly 410,000 clones, about 89% of them seen just once; the ten biggest clones take up 0.95% to 1.5%. The material sequenced was peripheral blood. The receptors originated from a man aged 40-50 years with acute or convalescent COVID-19. The conserved cysteine and the conserved F or W are not part of the CDR3 here.

V	J	CDR3
TRBV5-1	TRBJ2-2	ASSGQANTGELF
TRBV7-9	TRBJ1-4	ASSSRRGGYEKLF
TRBV9	TRBJ2-2	ASSVSGGAGTGELF
TRBV11-3	TRBJ1-4	ASSLDPPQGGNEKLF
TRBV4-1	TRBJ2-5	ASSFRTGYQETQY
TRBV29-1	TRBJ2-2	SVAPGGTGELF
TRBV9	TRBJ2-7	ASSEGQANSYEQY
TRBV7-9	TRBJ2-3	ASRPYEDTQY
TRBV19	TRBJ1-4	ASTYGGTNEKLF
TRBV5-5	TRBJ2-7	ASTILAGGPYEQY
TRBV30	TRBJ2-2	AWSLGEAGELF
TRBV3-1/TRBV3-2	TRBJ2-3	ASSQDYTDTQY
TRBV25-1	TRBJ2-2	ASSEWSRVELF
TRBV14	TRBJ1-2	ASSRVTGATMNYGYT
TRBV27	TRBJ2-3	ASSLLAGGNTDTQY